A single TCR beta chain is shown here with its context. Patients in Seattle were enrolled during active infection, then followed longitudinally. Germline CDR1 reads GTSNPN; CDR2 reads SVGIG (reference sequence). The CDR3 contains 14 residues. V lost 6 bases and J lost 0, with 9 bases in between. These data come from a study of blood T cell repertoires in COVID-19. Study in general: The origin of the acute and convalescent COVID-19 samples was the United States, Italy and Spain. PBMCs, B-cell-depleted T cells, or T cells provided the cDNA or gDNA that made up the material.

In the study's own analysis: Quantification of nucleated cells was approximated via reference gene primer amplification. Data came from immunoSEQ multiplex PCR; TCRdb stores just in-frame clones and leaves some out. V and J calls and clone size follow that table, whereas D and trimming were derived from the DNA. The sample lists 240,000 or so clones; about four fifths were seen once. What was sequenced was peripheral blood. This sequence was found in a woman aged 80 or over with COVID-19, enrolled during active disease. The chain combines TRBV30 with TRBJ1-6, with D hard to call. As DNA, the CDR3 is TGTGCCTGTACAACGGGCTCCTATAATTCACCCCTCCACTTT. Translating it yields CACTTGSYNSPLHF.